This T cell receptor (beta chain) was recovered during a study of blood T cell repertoires in COVID-19. Study overall: COVID-19 samples collected from the United States, Italy and Spain covered acute and convalescent phases.

Donors in Cohort 3 counted as recovered after two negative PCRs, clearance, or symptom resolution. TCRdb's copy holds only in-frame clones and misses some; the assay was immunoSEQ multiplex PCR. The sample shows 150,000 to 200,000 clones, 80% to 85% of them seen only once. The clonotype originates from a woman aged 60 to 75 who had recovered from COVID-19. Sequencing input: PBMCs or T cells enriched from blood (not recorded which).

This chain's CDR3 is CASSLARGEGYEQYF. The CDR3 nucleotides read TGTGCCAGCAGCTTGGCCAGAGGTGAGGGCTACGAGCAGTACTTC. The V gene is TRBV5-4, the J gene TRBJ2-7; possible D gene TRBD2, 5 bases. The germline V gene has CDR1 SGHNT and CDR2 YYREEE (reference sequence). The CDR3 totals 15 residues. Trimming pared 0 bases from V and 3 bases from J, leaving 13 bases between.